The 28 T cell receptor beta chains listed next were all sequenced from one sample in a study of blood T cell repertoires in COVID-19. Data came from immunoSEQ multiplex PCR; TCRdb stores just in-frame clones and leaves some out. The table has about 230,000 clones, around 83% seen once. Sequenced material: peripheral blood. The receptors originated from a woman in her forties or fifties with acute or convalescent COVID-19.

The chain employs TRBV4-1 and TRBJ1-2; 10 bases align to TRBD1. Germline values: CDR1 MGHRA, CDR2 YSYEKL. The CDR3 spans 15 residues. The V gene end was trimmed by 4 bases and the J gene end by 4 bases; junction bases not matched to a gene: 6. CDR3 loop: CASSRGTGDSYGYTF. As DNA, the CDR3 is TGCGCCAGCAGCCGAGGGACAGGGGATTCCTATGGCTACACCTTC.

Worth noting for this clone: The same CDR3 can be traced to other DNA sequences in this sample. The gene calls are TRBV27 and TRBJ2-7; TRBD1 matches 11 bases. Germline V gene data show CDR1 as MNHEY and CDR2 as SMNVEV (reference sequence). V dropped 5 bases and J dropped 3; count of bases not matched to a gene: 6. CDR3 length: 15 amino acids. The CDR3 loop reads CASSLGTGGSYEQYF. The CDR3 DNA follows: TGTGCCAGCAGTCTAGGGACAGGGGGTAGCTACGAGCAGTACTTC.

J is TRBJ1-1 and V is TRBV28; maybe TRBD1 (6 bases). Germline V gene sequence: CDR1 MDHEN, CDR2 SYDVKM. V was shortened by 4 bases and J by 3 bases, with 15 bases between the two germline ends. This CDR3 has 15 amino acids. CDR3 sequence: CASSSGVTKYTEAFF. CDR3 bases: TGTGCCAGCAGTTCAGGGGTCACCAAGTACACTGAAGCTTTCTTT.

In this sample, this clone turned up a few times. The rearrangement joins TRBV2 to TRBJ1-5; TRBD1 aligns across 12 bases. The CDR3 covers 15 residues. The V gene's germline CDR1 is SNHLY and CDR2 FYNNEI. V shed 6 bases, J shed 3 bases, and the junction held 3 bases outside the gene matches. The CDR3 DNA is TGTGCCAGCAGAGGGACAGGGGGCCTCAATCAGCCCCAGCATTTT. It is translated as CASRGTGGLNQPQHF.

This clone showed up just a few times. V gene TRBV25-1 combines with J gene TRBJ1-2; maybe TRBD1 (6 bases). This CDR3 region has 14 residues. CDR1 and CDR2 from the germline V gene are MGHDK and SYGVNS. V dropped 3 bases and J dropped 8 bases, with 16 bases sitting between them. CDR3 sequence (DNA): TGTGCCAGCAGTGACTCACACAGGGTGGAGGGCTACACCTTC. This sequence encodes CASSDSHRVEGYTF.

This clone appeared a single time. This sequence joins TRBV3-1 (or the pseudogene TRBV3-2) and TRBJ2-1, with D maybe TRBD2 (6 bases). V was shortened by 1 base and J by 8 bases, with 15 bases between the two germline ends. Per the germline V gene, CDR1 is LGHDT and CDR2 is YNNKEL (reference sequence). The CDR3 has 15 residues. CDR3 loop: CASSQAGGNAHEQFF. The CDR3, as DNA: TGTGCCAGCAGCCAAGCGGGCGGGAACGCGCATGAGCAGTTCTTC.

This clone was detected only a few times. V gene TRBV30 combines with J gene TRBJ1-1; D gene uncertain. CDR1 is GTSNPN and CDR2 is SVGIG in the germline V gene (reference sequence). Trimming shortened V by 4 bases and J by 10 bases, and 19 bases separated the two germline ends. The CDR3 spans 13 residues. The CDR3 bases are TGTGCCTGGACCCACGAGGGTAATCGGGTAGCTTTCTTT. Translating gives CAWTHEGNRVAFF.

The chain has TRBV5-1 and TRBJ2-5; TRBD1 might be the D (5 bases). V gave up 1 base and J gave up 5 bases, with 9 bases separating them. This CDR3 comprises 13 residues. CDR1 and CDR2 (germline): SGHRS, YFSETQ. CDR3 DNA: TGCGCCAGCAGCTTGAGGGGCTTGGAGACCCAGTACTTC. It encodes CASSLRGLETQYF.

The J gene is TRBJ2-3, the V gene TRBV4-2; 10 bases match TRBD2. The CDR3 runs 19 residues. Per germline, CDR1 LGHNA and CDR2 YNFKEQ. Trimming took 3 bases from V and 0 from J; bases not matched to a gene: 12. The CDR3 DNA is TGTGCCAGCAGCCAGGAAATTTCTAGCGGGGGCTCTAGCACAGATACGCAGTATTTT. Translated: CASSQEISSGGSSTDTQYF.

V usage is TRBV29-1 and J usage is TRBJ1-2; tentative D call: TRBD1 (6 bases). Trimming stripped 2 bases from V and 4 bases from J, with 11 bases between. From germline, CDR1 is SQVTM and CDR2 ANQGSEA. CDR3 length: 13 amino acids. The CDR3 here is CSVESGGGYGYTF. The CDR3 DNA follows: TGCAGCGTTGAATCGGGGGGCGGCTATGGCTACACCTTC.

The rearrangement links TRBV19 to TRBJ2-6; D is undetermined. Trimming cost V 7 bases and J 0 bases, with 7 bases left between them. Germline loops: CDR1 LNHDA, CDR2 SQIVND (reference sequence). This CDR3 contains 14 residues. This chain's CDR3 is CASTTASGANVLTF. Here the CDR3 DNA reads TGTGCCAGTACAACAGCCTCTGGGGCCAACGTCCTGACTTTC.

J is TRBJ1-2 and V is TRBV28; 7 nucleotides match TRBD1. CDR3 length: 16 residues. The germline CDR1 and CDR2 sequences are MDHEN and SYDVKM. Trimming cost V 4 bases and J 0 bases; bases outside gene matches: 8. CDR3 sequence: CASSSPRDRANYGYTF. The CDR3 nucleotides are TGTGCCAGCAGTTCGCCCCGGGACAGAGCTAACTATGGCTACACCTTC.

J is TRBJ1-1 and V is TRBV29-1; D unresolved. This CDR3 region has 12 residues. Deletions cut 0 bases from V and 5 bases from J, with 7 bases between. CDR1 is SQVTM, CDR2 ANQGSEA, per germline. CDR3 amino acids: CSVEDGGTEAFF. CDR3 sequence (DNA): TGCAGCGTTGAAGATGGAGGGACTGAAGCTTTCTTT. Looking up the rest from reference TRBV29-1 and TRBJ1-1 gives the full variable domain: SAVISQKPSRDICQRGTSLTIQCQVDSQVTMMFWYRQQPGQSLTLIATANQGSEATYESGFVIDKFPISRPNLTFSTLTVSNMSPEDSSIYLCSVEDGGTEAFFGQGTRLTVV.

The CDR3 region is CASSSKRQAYEQYF. The CDR3 nucleotides are TGTGCCAGCAGCTCCAAAAGACAGGCCTACGAGCAGTACTTC. The J gene is TRBJ2-7, the V gene TRBV5-6; D is possibly TRBD1 (6 bases). Germline CDR1 SGHDT, CDR2 YYEEEE. V lost 3 bases and J 2 bases, leaving 12 bases between the germline ends. CDR3 size: 14 residues.

Here the CDR3 DNA reads TGTGCCAGCTCACCTGAGTTCCCAGGGCTACCTTACAATGAGCAGTTCTTC. Protein sequence: CASSPEFPGLPYNEQFF. The chain couples TRBV18 to TRBJ2-1; D is perhaps TRBD1 (5 bases). V was trimmed by 3 bases and J by 4 bases, leaving 19 bases between them. The CDR3 runs to 17 residues. CDR1 and CDR2 from the germline V gene are KGHSH and LQKENI. The whole variable domain, filled in from reference TRBV18 and TRBJ2-1, reads NAGVMQNPRHLVRRRGQEARLRCSPMKGHSHVYWYRQLPEEGLKFMVYLQKENIIDESGMPKERFSAEFPKEGPSILRIQQVVRGDSAAYFCASSPEFPGLPYNEQFFGPGTRLTVL.

This clone was seen a few times. This rearrangement joins TRBV28 to TRBJ2-1; D possibly corresponds to TRBD1 (5 bases). The germline CDR1 and CDR2 sequences are MDHEN and SYDVKM. The CDR3 totals 11 residues. V lost 6 bases to trimming and J lost 9 bases, with 9 bases between them. The CDR3, as DNA: TGTGCCAGCAGAGCAGGGATTGAGCAGTTCTTC. Protein product: CASRAGIEQFF. Drawing the rest from reference TRBV28 and TRBJ2-1, the complete variable domain is DVKVTQSSRYLVKRTGEKVFLECVQDMDHENMFWYRQDPGLGLRLIYFSYDVKMKEKGDIPEGYSVSREKKERFSLILESASTNQTSMYLCASRAGIEQFFGPGTRLTVL.

The chain carries TRBV19 and TRBJ2-7; TRBD2 is a possible D gene (5 bases). CDR1 is LNHDA and CDR2 is SQIVND in the germline V gene (reference sequence). The CDR3 consists of 15 residues. The germline V and J ends were trimmed by 5 bases and 2 bases, with 16 bases remaining between them. The CDR3 reads CASSQVGASPYEQYF. The DNA for the CDR3 is TGTGCCAGTAGTCAAGTCGGTGCTAGCCCCTACGAGCAGTACTTC.

The V gene is TRBV3-1 (or the pseudogene TRBV3-2), the J gene TRBJ2-7, with D possibly matching TRBD2 (6 bases). Trimming removed 1 base from V and 7 bases from J, with 17 bases in between. The CDR3 totals 15 residues. From germline, CDR1 is LGHDT and CDR2 YNNKEL (reference sequence). The CDR3: CASSQAWAGLGEQYF. The CDR3 bases are TGTGCCAGCAGCCAAGCGTGGGCGGGGCTGGGGGAGCAGTACTTC.

The chain employs TRBV4-3 and TRBJ2-1; 8 bases match TRBD2. Germline CDR1 is LGHNA and CDR2 is YSLEER. The CDR3 loop spans 15 amino acids. V was clipped by 4 bases and J by 9 bases; unmatched bases: 11. CDR3 in amino acids: CASSPADGGAGEQFF. CDR3 nucleotides: TGCGCCAGCAGCCCCGCTGACGGGGGGGCAGGTGAGCAGTTCTTC.

A remark on this clone: This may come from a read error, since a much larger clone is one base off. CDR3 bases: TGTGCCAGCAGCTTAGACAGGGAGACTGAAGCTTTCTTT. This codes for CASSLDRETEAFF. J is TRBJ1-1 and V is TRBV7-3; 7 bases agree with TRBD1. From germline, CDR1 is SGHTA and CDR2 FQGTGA. The trim removed 2 bases at V and 5 bases at J, leaving 2 bases unmatched. This CDR3 spans 13 amino acids.

This chain joins TRBV19 and TRBJ2-1; 7 bases are shared with TRBD2. With 2 bases clipped from V and 0 bases from J, the junction kept 10 bases outside the gene matches. The CDR3 sequence is 18 residues long. Germline V gives CDR1 LNHDA, CDR2 SQIVND (reference sequence). In nucleotides, the CDR3 is TGTGCCAGTAGTATAATAAGAGGCGGGAGTGGCTCCTACAATGAGCAGTTCTTC. Protein sequence: CASSIIRGGSGSYNEQFF.

V gene TRBV7-2 combines with J gene TRBJ1-2, with 10 positions matching TRBD1. Trimming took 1 base from V and 2 from J; bases not matched to a gene: 4. The CDR3 is 16 amino acids. Looked up from germline, CDR1 is SGHTA and CDR2 is FQGNSA. The DNA for the CDR3 is TGTGCCAGCAGCTTAGTACCGGGACAGGGGAACTATGGCTACACCTTC. Translating it yields CASSLVPGQGNYGYTF.

This clone is a singleton in its sample. The chain joins TRBV18 to TRBJ1-1; possibly TRBD1 for D (5 bases). Trimming removed 3 bases at V and 11 bases at J, with 19 bases between. CDR1 is KGHSH, CDR2 LQKENI, per germline. The CDR3 contains 14 residues. The CDR3 region is CASSPPRDSGPAFF. DNA of the CDR3: TGTGCCAGCTCACCTCCCCGGGACTCCGGGCCGGCTTTCTTT.

The rearrangement uses TRBV7-2 and TRBJ1-1; maybe TRBD1 (5 bases). V lost 5 bases, J lost 3 bases, and 22 bases lay in between. Germline V lookup: CDR1 SGHTA, CDR2 FQGNSA. The CDR3 sequence is 17 residues long. This chain's CDR3 is CASSPQDSSGLYTEAFF. Here the CDR3 DNA reads TGTGCCAGCAGCCCCCAAGATTCTTCAGGGCTGTACACTGAAGCTTTCTTT.

This clone was observed a handful of times. V is TRBV2 and J is TRBJ2-2; D perhaps matches TRBD2 (5 bases). The V end lost 6 bases, the J end lost 1 base, and 6 bases lay between the germline ends. The CDR3 is 13 amino acids. Per germline, CDR1 SNHLY and CDR2 FYNNEI. The CDR3 DNA sequence: TGTGCCAGCAGGGGAGAGAACACCGGGGAGCTGTTTTTT. This codes for CASRGENTGELFF.

CDR3 nucleotides: TGTGCCAGCAGTTTAACAGGGGATAAGGGCAATCAGCCCCAGCATTTT. Translating gives CASSLTGDKGNQPQHF. The rearrangement uses TRBV27 and TRBJ1-5; 7 bases are shared with TRBD1. V shed 2 bases and J 2 bases; nucleotides not matched to a gene: 6. Germline CDR1 reads MNHEY; CDR2 reads SMNVEV (reference sequence). The CDR3 sequence is 16 residues long.

This clone has ten or more counts. The chain employs TRBV4-1 and TRBJ1-2, with D uncertain. The germline V gene encodes CDR1 MGHRA and CDR2 YSYEKL. The germline V and J ends were trimmed by 3 bases and 8 bases, with 16 bases remaining between them. The CDR3 has 14 amino acids. CDR3 sequence: CASSQGRTTGGYTF. For the CDR3, the DNA is TGCGCCAGCAGCCAGGGCCGGACTACTGGGGGCTACACCTTC.

J is TRBJ1-1 and V is TRBV6-2 or TRBV6-3; D perhaps matches TRBD1 (5 bases). Trimming shortened V by 2 bases and J by 4 bases, and 17 bases separated the two germline ends. In germline, CDR1 is MNHEY, CDR2 SVGEGT. The CDR3 consists of 16 residues. The CDR3 here is CASSYPAGRAVTEAFF. In nucleotides, the CDR3 is TGTGCCAGCAGTTACCCGGCGGGACGGGCGGTCACTGAAGCTTTCTTT.